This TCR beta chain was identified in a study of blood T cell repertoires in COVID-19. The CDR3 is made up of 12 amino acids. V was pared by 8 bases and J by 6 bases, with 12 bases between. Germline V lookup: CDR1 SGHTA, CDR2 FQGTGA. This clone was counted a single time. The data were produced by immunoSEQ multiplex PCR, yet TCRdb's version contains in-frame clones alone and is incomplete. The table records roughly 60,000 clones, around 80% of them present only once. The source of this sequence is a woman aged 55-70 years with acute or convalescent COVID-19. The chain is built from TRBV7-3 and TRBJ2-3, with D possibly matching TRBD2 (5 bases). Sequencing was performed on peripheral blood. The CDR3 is CASSVSGDTQYF. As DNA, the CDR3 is TGTGCCAGCTCCGTTTCGGGGGATACGCAGTATTTT.